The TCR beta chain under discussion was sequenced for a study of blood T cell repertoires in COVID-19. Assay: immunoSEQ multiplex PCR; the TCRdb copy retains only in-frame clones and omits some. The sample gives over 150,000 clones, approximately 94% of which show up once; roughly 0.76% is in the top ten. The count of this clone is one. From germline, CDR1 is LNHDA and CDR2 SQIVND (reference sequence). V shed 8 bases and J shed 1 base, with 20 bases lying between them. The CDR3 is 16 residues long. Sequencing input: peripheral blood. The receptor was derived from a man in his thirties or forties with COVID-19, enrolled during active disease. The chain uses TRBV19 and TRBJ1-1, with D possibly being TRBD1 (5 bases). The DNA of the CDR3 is TGTGCCAGTTCCAGGGAGGGGTTATTAGGGAACACTGAAGCTTTCTTT. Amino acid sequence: CASSREGLLGNTEAFF.